The T cell receptor beta chain under discussion was sequenced for a study of blood T cells in healthy people across ages. Study-level findings and limits: No conclusive comparison of naive versus antigen-experienced cells was possible with unsorted PBMCs. Comparison with aged donors showed that long-lived donors had more naive CD4+ cells and higher diversity. Considered underestimates were the diversity estimates obtained from one million T cells. In these data, TCR beta diversity tracked strongly with naive T cell percentage.

PCR was performed a second time for about 7 to 11 cycles using a sample-barcoded 5' primer and a J-beta primer mix. From the 5' RACE reads, TCRdb called clonotypes with MiXCR, one entry per CDR3 protein. The sample has roughly 800,000 distinct CDR3 sequences; roughly 64% are singletons. The length of the CDR3 is 11 residues. V was shortened by 3 bases and J by 9 bases, with 6 bases between the two germline ends. Germline assignment: CDR1 SNHLY and CDR2 FYNNEI. With respect to this clonotype: No antigen is known for it.

The sequenced sample consisted of blood. The TCR originated in a man in his thirties or forties in good health. The V call is TRBV2, the J call TRBJ2-1, with no clear D. The CDR3 sequence: CASSEATEQFF. In nucleotides, the CDR3 is TGTGCCAGCAGTGAGGCGACTGAGCAGTTCTTC.